This T cell receptor (beta chain) appears in the sequencing data of a study of T cell changes during pregnancy in multiple sclerosis. TCRdb keeps only in-frame clones here, not all; method: immunoSEQ multiplex PCR. Here the sample spans 78,000 or so clones, about nine tenths being singletons. Germline CDR1 MNHEY, CDR2 SVGAGI. With 8 bases removed from V and 1 base from J, the gap between germline ends came to 17 bases. The CDR3 totals 15 residues. This chain connects TRBV6-5 to TRBJ2-5; D uncertain. The sequencing here drew on CD4+ T cells from peripheral blood mononuclear cells, taken before pregnancy. This TCR was sampled from a female donor with multiple sclerosis, enrolled in a pregnancy study. The CDR3 region is CASYPNGATQETQYF. In nucleotides, the CDR3 is TGTGCCAGCTACCCCAACGGAGCAACCCAAGAGACCCAGTACTTC.